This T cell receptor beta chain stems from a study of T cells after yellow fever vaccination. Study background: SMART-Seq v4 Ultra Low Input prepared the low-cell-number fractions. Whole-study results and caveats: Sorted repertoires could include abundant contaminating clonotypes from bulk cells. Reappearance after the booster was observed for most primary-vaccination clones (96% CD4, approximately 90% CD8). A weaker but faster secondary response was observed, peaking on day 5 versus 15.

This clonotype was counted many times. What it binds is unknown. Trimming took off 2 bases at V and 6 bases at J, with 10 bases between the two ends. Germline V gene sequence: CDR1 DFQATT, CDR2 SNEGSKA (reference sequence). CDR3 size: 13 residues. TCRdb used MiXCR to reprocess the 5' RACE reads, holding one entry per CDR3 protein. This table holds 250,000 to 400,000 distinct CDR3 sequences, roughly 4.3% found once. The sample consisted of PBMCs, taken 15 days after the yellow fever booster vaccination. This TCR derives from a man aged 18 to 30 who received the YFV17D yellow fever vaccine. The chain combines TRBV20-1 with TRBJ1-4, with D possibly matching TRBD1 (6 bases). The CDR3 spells CSARYRDYEKLFF. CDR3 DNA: TGCAGTGCTAGATACAGGGATTATGAAAAACTGTTTTTT.